The T cell receptor (beta chain) under discussion was sequenced for a study of response to subunit inactivated influenza vaccine. The CDR3 length is 14 residues. Per germline, CDR1 SGHTA and CDR2 FQGNSA. V was pared by 5 bases and J by 9 bases, with 8 bases of the junction left unmatched. The sample holds a few counts of this clonotype. Each CDR3 protein is one row after TCRdb ran MiXCR on the RT-PCR reads. This sample has 450,000 to 600,000 distinct CDR3 sequences, with approximately 7.8% found just once. The clonotype originates from a man aged 50 to 69 who received an inactivated influenza vaccine. Sequencing was performed on PBMCs from blood, taken 23 months after vaccination. This chain joins TRBV7-2 and TRBJ2-1; 9 nucleotides agree with TRBD2. This CDR3 reads CASSPAGLASEQFF. DNA for the CDR3: TGTGCCAGCAGCCCAGCGGGACTAGCTAGTGAGCAGTTCTTC.